Following are 3 T cell receptor beta chains from one sample sequenced in a study of beta chain features in type 1 diabetes. The authors reverse transcribed all of the isolated RNA, so sequencing captured expressed TCRB transcripts. The table came from immunoSEQ multiplex PCR; TCRdb's copy has only in-frame clones and leaves some out. The sample has around 300,000 clones, about 15% seen once. The source material was central memory CD4+ T cells from blood. The receptors stem from a man aged 30 to 39 in good health.

V usage is TRBV7-2 and J usage is TRBJ2-7; 11 bases align to TRBD2. Germline CDR1 SGHTA, CDR2 FQGNSA. The CDR3 has 14 residues. Germline trimming cut 5 bases from V and 4 bases from J; bases unmatched to any gene: 4. The CDR3 DNA sequence: TGTGCCAGCAGCCTTAGCGGGGGGGTGTACGAGCAGTACTTC. This encodes CASSLSGGVYEQYF.

V gene TRBV7-2 combines with J gene TRBJ2-1, with 8 bases lining up with TRBD2. The germline CDR1 and CDR2 sequences are SGHTA and FQGNSA. The trim removed 5 bases at V and 6 bases at J, leaving 15 bases unmatched. The CDR3 is 17 amino acids. CDR3 loop: CASSDPVPRLAGNEQFF. CDR3 in DNA: TGTGCCAGCAGCGACCCAGTTCCGCGGCTAGCGGGCAATGAGCAGTTCTTC. Full variable domain (outside the CDR3, taken from reference TRBV7-2 and TRBJ2-1): GAGVSQSPSNKVTEKGKDVELRCDPISGHTALYWYRQSLGQGLEFLIYFQGNSAPDKSGLPSDRFSAERTGGSVSTLTIQRTQQEDSAVYLCASSDPVPRLAGNEQFFGPGTRLTVL.

The chain joins TRBV4-2 to TRBJ2-1, with a possible D match to TRBD1 (6 bases). The CDR3 is made up of 15 amino acids. Between the trimmed V and J ends, which lost 0 bases and 9 bases, there was a span of 15 bases. CDR1 is LGHNA, CDR2 YNFKEQ, per germline. In nucleotides, the CDR3 is TGTGCCAGCAGCCAAGATCTCATGGGGGCTAGTGAGCAGTTCTTC. Its translation is CASSQDLMGASEQFF.